Listed below are T cell receptor beta chains from one sample, sequenced in a study of blood T cell repertoires in COVID-19. TCRdb's table, derived via immunoSEQ multiplex PCR, lists solely in-frame clones and lacks some. Of fewer than 350,000 clones in the sample, around 93% were seen once. Sequencing used PBMCs or T cells enriched from blood (not recorded which). The source of these receptors is a middle-aged man who had been exposed to COVID-19. Each CDR3 is given without its conserved first and last residue.

TRBJ2-1 TRBV4-3 ASSQDGRGSYNEQF
TRBJ2-1 TRBV6-6 ASRRTGYSYNEQF
TRBJ1-1 TRBV19 ASSTHGQAVNTEAF
TRBJ2-4 TRBV12-3/TRBV12-4 ASSIGQFSIQY
TRBJ1-2 TRBV28 ASSFWGSLRGLYYGYT
TRBJ2-6 TRBV5-4 ASSRGHGGSGANVLT
TRBJ2-7 TRBV5-1 ASSSGHGSYEQY
TRBJ1-2 TRBV30 AYRDINYGYT
TRBJ2-7 TRBV3-1/TRBV3-2 ASSQDLIYSYEQY
TRBJ2-7 TRBV5-1 ASSIGGGHEQY
TRBJ2-4 TRBV2 ASRSLSWGPPAKNIQY